This T cell receptor (beta chain) was retrieved from a study of blood T cell repertoires in COVID-19. Study-level information: COVID-19 samples, acute and convalescent, were from the United States, Italy and Spain. Sample material is recorded as cDNA or gDNA derived from T cells, B-cell-depleted T cells, or PBMCs.

Per the authors' pipeline: Amplification of reference gene primers provided the estimated nucleated cell counts. TCRdb's copy holds only in-frame clones and misses some; the assay was immunoSEQ multiplex PCR. V, J and clone size reflect that table, while D and trimming were determined from the DNA. The sample lists 150,000 to 200,000 clones, roughly 88% seen once, with over 7.5% in the top ten. The CDR3 totals 13 residues. CDR1 and CDR2 (germline): LNHDA, SQIVND (reference sequence). V dropped 6 bases and J dropped 6 bases, with 15 bases sitting between them. This sequence was found in a woman of 80 years or more with acute or convalescent COVID-19. This chain uses TRBV19 with TRBJ2-7, with D perhaps matching TRBD1 (5 bases). The sequenced material came from peripheral blood. DNA for the CDR3: TGTGCCAGTAGCCTTCTAGGGGCATCCGAGCAGTACTTC. This codes for CASSLLGASEQYF.